This T cell receptor (beta chain) was observed in a study of shared clonotypes between healthy human individuals. The protocol was immunoSEQ multiplex PCR, while the TCRdb copy is restricted to in-frame clones and leaves out a portion. The sample has roughly 500,000 clones, roughly 95% seen once; the top ten hold around 0.066%. Trimming cost V 1 base and J 6 bases, with 13 bases left between them. CDR3 length: 15 residues. Germline values: CDR1 MGHRA, CDR2 YSYEKL. This clonotype was sampled from a young woman in good health. V is TRBV4-1 and J is TRBJ2-1; no clear D. Sequenced sample: naive CD4+ T cells sorted from blood. Stated subset: CD45RA+ positively selected. This CDR3 reads CASSQGPSVGNEQFF. The CDR3 nucleotides are TGCGCCAGCAGCCAAGGACCAAGTGTCGGCAATGAGCAGTTCTTC.